The entry below gives a single TCR beta chain sequence along with its context. Its target is not known. The data originate from a study of vaccination and CD4 T cells after COVID-19. At the level of the study: Median time from second vaccine dose to sampling was approximately 69 days (14 to 241).

Treatment here: approximately 10-day PBMC culture with coronavirus spike peptide pools or control peptides (ViraFEST assay). Via ViraFEST, peptide pools expanded antigen-specific T cells before TCR sequencing. It was on days 3 and 7 that half the medium was replaced with fresh IL-2 medium. Sequencing of DNA taken from cultured CD4+ T cells relied on the Oncomine TCR Beta short-read assay. TCRdb processed the PCR reads anew with MiXCR; each CDR3 protein has one entry. This sample has 10,000 to 12,000 distinct CDR3 sequences, with under 75% found just once. Between the trimmed V and J ends, which lost 3 bases and 4 bases, there was a span of 15 bases. The CDR3 runs 15 residues. Germline values: CDR1 MNHEY, CDR2 SVGAGI.

This receptor was identified in a human donor who had recovered from COVID-19. The specimen sequenced was CD4+ T cells from blood, cultured in vitro. The chain carries TRBV6-5 and TRBJ1-1; D call uncertain. The CDR3 DNA follows: TGTGCCAGCAGTTATCGCCGGGGAGGAAGCACTGAAGCTTTCTTT. Amino acids: CASSYRRGGSTEAFF.